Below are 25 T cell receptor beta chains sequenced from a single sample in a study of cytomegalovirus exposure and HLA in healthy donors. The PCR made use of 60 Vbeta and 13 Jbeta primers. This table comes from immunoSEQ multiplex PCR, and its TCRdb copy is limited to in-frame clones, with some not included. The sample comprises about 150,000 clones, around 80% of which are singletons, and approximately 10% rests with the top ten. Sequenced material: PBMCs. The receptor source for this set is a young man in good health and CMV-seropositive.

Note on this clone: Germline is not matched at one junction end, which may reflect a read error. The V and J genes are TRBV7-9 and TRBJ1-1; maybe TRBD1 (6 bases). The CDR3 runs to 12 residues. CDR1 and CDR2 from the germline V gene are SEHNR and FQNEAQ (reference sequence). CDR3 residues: CSSSSSGVVAFF. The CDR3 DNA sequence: TGTTCCAGCAGCTCCTCAGGGGTGGTCGCTTTCTTT.

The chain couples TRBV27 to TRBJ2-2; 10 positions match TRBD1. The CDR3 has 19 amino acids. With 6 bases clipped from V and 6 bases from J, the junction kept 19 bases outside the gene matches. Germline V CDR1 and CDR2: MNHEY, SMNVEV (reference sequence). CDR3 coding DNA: TGTGCCAGCAGCCTCAGGACCGGGACAGGGGTTTTCCTTGCCGGGGAGCTGTTTTTT. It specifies CASSLRTGTGVFLAGELFF.

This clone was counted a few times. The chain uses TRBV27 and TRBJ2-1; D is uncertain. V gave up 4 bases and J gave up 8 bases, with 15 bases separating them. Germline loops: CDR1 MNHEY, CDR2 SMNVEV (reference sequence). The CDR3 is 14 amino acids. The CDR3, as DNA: TGTGCCAGCAGTTCCCGTCACAAGTTGCATGAGCAGTTCTTC. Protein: CASSSRHKLHEQFF.

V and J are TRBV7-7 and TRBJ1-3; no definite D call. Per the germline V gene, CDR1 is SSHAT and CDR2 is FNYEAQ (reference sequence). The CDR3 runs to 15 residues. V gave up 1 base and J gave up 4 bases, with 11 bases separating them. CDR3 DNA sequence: TGTGCCAGCAGCTTAGGTGCTGCCGCGGGAAACACCATATATTTT. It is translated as CASSLGAAAGNTIYF.

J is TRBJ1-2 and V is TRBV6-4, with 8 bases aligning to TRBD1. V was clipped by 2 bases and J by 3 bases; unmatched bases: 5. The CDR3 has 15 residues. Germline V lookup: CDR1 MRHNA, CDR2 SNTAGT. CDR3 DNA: TGTGCCAGCAGTGACGGACAGGGAGGGGACTATGGCTACACCTTC. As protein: CASSDGQGGDYGYTF.

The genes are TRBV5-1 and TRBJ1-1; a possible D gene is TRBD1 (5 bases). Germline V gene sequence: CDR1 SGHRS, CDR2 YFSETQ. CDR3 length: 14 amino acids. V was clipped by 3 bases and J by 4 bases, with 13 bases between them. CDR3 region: CASSWTGGSTEAFF. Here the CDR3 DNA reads TGCGCCAGCAGCTGGACCGGGGGTAGCACTGAAGCTTTCTTT.

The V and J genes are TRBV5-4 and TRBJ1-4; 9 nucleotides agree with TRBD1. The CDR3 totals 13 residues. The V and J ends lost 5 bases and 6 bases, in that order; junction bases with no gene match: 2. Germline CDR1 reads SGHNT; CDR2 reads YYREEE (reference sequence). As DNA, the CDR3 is TGTGCCAGCAGTCGGGACAGGGATGAAAAACTGTTTTTT. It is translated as CASSRDRDEKLFF.

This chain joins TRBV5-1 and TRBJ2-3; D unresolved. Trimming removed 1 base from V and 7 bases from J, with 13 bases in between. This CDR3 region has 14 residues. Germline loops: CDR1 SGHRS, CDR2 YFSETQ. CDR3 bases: TGCGCCAGCAGCTTGACCACAGTTGTTAATACGCAGTATTTT. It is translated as CASSLTTVVNTQYF.

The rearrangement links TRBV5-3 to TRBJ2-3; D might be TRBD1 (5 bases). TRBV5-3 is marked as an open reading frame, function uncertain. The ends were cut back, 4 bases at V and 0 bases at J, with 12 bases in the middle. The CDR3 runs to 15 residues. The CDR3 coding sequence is TGTGCCAGAAGCCCCCCGACAGTTAGCACAGATACGCAGTATTTT. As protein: CARSPPTVSTDTQYF.

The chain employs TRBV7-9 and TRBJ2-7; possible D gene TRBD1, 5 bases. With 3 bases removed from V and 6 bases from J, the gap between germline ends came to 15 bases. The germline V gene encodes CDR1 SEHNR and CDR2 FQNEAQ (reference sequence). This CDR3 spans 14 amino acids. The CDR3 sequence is CASSLGLDIREQYF. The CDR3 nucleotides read TGTGCCAGCAGCTTGGGCCTGGACATCCGCGAGCAGTACTTC.

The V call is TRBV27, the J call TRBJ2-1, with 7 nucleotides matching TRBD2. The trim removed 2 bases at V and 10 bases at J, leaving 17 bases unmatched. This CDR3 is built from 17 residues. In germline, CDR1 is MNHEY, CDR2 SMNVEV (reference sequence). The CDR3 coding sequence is TGTGCCAGCAGTTTAAAGGGCCTGGCGGGAGATTCAGGCGAGCAGTTCTTC. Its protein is CASSLKGLAGDSGEQFF.

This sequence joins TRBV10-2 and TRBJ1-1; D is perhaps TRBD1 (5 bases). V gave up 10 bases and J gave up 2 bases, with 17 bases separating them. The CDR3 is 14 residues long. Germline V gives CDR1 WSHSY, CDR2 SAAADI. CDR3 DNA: TGCGCCACACTCCAAAACAGGCCAAACACTGAAGCTTTCTTT. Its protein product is CATLQNRPNTEAFF.

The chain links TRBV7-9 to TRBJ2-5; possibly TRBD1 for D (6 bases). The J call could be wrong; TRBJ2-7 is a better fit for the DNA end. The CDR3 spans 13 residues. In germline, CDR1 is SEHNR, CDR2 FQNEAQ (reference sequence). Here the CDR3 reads CASSPQGEDEQYF. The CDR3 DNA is TGTGCCAGCAGCCCACAGGGTGAGGACGAGCAGTACTTC.

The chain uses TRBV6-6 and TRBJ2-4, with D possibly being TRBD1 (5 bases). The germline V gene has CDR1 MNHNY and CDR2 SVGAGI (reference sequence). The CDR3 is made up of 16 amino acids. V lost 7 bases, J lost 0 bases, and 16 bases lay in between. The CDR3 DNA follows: TGTGCCAGCACCCCAAGCAGGGTTCTAGCCAAAAACATTCAGTACTTC. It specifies CASTPSRVLAKNIQYF.

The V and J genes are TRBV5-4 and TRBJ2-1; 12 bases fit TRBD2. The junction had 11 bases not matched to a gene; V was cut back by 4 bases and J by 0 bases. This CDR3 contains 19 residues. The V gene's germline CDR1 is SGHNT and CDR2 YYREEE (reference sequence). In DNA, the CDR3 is TGTGCCAGCAGCCGGGACCCTAGCGGGAGGGTTAGCTCCTACAATGAGCAGTTCTTC. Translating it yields CASSRDPSGRVSSYNEQFF.

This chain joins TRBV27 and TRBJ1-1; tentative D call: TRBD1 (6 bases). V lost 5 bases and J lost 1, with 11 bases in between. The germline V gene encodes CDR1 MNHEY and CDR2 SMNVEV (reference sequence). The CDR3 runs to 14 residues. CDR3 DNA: TGTGCCAGCAGTCCGGGGGGCGGGAACACTGAAGCTTTCTTT. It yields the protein CASSPGGGNTEAFF.

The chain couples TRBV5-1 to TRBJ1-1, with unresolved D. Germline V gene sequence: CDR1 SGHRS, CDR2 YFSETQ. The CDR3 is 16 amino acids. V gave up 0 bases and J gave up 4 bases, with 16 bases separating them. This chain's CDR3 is CASSLEPALRSTEAFF. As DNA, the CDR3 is TGCGCCAGCAGCTTGGAACCCGCCCTTCGGAGCACTGAAGCTTTCTTT. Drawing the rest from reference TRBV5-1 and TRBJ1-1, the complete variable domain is KAGVTQTPRYLIKTRGQQVTLSCSPISGHRSVSWYQQTPGQGLQFLFEYFSETQRNKGNFPGRFSGRQFSNSRSEMNVSTLELGDSALYLCASSLEPALRSTEAFFGQGTRLTVV.

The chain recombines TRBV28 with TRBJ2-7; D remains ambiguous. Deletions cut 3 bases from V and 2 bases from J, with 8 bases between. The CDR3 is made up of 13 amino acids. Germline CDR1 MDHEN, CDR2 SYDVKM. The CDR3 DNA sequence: TGTGCCAGCAGTTTGAGAAGCCCCTACGAGCAGTACTTC. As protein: CASSLRSPYEQYF.

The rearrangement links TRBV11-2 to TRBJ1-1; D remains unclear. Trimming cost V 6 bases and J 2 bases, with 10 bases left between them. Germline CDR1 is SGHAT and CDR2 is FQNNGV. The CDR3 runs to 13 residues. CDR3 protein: CASRRTGNTEAFF. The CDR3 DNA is TGTGCCAGCAGGCGGACGGGAAACACTGAAGCTTTCTTT.

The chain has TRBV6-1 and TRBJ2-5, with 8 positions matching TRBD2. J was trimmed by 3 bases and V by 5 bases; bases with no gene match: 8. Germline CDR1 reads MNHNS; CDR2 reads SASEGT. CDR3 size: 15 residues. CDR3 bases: TGTGCCAGCAGTACGCGACTAGCGACAAAAGAGACCCAGTACTTC. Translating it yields CASSTRLATKETQYF.

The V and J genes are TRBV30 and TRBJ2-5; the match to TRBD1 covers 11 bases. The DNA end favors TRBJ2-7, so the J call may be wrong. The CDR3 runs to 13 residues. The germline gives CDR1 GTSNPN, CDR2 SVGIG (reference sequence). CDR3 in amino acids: CAWSRDRGNEQYF. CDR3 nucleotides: TGTGCCTGGAGCCGGGACAGGGGGAACGAGCAGTACTTC.

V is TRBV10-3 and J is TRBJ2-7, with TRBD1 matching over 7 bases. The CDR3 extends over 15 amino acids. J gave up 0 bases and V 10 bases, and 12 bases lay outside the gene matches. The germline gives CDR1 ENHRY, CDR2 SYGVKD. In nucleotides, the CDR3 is TGTGCCACCCGACCTTTAGGGACAGTCTCCTACGAGCAGTACTTC. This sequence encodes CATRPLGTVSYEQYF.

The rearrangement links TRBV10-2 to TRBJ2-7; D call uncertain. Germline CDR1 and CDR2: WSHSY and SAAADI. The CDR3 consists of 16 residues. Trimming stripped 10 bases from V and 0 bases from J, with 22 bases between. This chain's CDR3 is CATSLDPQGSSYEQYF. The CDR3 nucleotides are TGCGCCACCTCCCTAGACCCTCAAGGTAGCTCCTACGAGCAGTACTTC.

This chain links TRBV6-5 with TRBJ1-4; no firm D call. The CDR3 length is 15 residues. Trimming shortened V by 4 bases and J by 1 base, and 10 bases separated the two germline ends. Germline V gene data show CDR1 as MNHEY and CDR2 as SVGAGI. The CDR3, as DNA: TGTGCCAGCAGTTCCGAGGGCGGAACTAATGAAAAACTGTTTTTT. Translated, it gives CASSSEGGTNEKLFF.

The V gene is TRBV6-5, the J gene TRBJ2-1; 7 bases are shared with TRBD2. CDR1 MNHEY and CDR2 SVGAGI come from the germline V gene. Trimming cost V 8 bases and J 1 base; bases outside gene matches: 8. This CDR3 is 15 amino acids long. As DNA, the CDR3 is TGTGCCAGCCGCGACCAGGGAGGGTCCTACAATGAGCAGTTCTTC. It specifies CASRDQGGSYNEQFF.